Listed below are T cell receptor beta chains from one sample, sequenced in a study of shared clonotypes between healthy human individuals. Sequenced by immunoSEQ multiplex PCR; TCRdb stores in-frame clones only, minus some. This sample has roughly 1,500,000 clones, with approximately 98% found just once. Sequenced: naive CD4+ T cells sorted from blood. The receptors come from a man younger than 45 in good health. Both conserved end residues are part of each CDR3. D genes are given only for firm matches. Expanded clones get a size class; other rows say once, few or many, or leave the size out.

d_gene	v_gene	abundance	j_gene	CDR3aa	CDR3nt
TRBD1	TRBV11-2	.	TRBJ2-3	CASSPRTGRGSTDTQYF	TGTGCCAGCAGCCCTAGGACAGGACGTGGTAGCACAGATACGCAGTATTTT
.	TRBV19	.	TRBJ1-2	CASQGAGYGYTF	TGTGCCAGTCAAGGGGCTGGCTATGGCTACACCTTC
.	TRBV7-7	.	TRBJ1-1	CASSLSMNTEAFF	TGTGCTAGCAGCTTATCTATGAACACTGAAGCTTTCTTT
.	TRBV2	.	TRBJ1-2	CASSLETQLYGYTF	TGTGCCAGCAGCCTGGAAACGCAACTTTATGGCTACACCTTC
TRBD2	TRBV29-1	.	TRBJ2-1	CSAASASGSYNEQFF	TGCAGCGCCGCTAGCGCTAGCGGGAGTTACAATGAGCAGTTCTTC
.	TRBV7-6	.	TRBJ2-7	CASSFGGRGIINEQYF	TGTGCCAGCAGCTTTGGGGGGCGCGGTATCATCAACGAGCAGTACTTC
TRBD2	TRBV11-3	.	TRBJ2-3	CASSLSLAGVDTQYF	TGTGCCAGCAGCTTATCGCTAGCGGGAGTAGATACGCAGTATTTT
TRBD2	TRBV5-6	.	TRBJ2-7	CASSEGLAALLEREQYF	TGTGCCAGCAGCGAGGGACTAGCGGCCCTTTTGGAGCGCGAGCAGTACTTC
.	TRBV5-1	.	TRBJ2-1	CASSPQTGTLYNEQFF	TGCGCCAGCAGCCCTCAAACCGGGACACTCTACAATGAGCAGTTCTTC
TRBD2	TRBV6-5	.	TRBJ2-1	CASSYVAGELNEQFF	TGTGCCAGCAGTTACGTAGCGGGAGAGCTGAATGAGCAGTTCTTC
.	TRBV5-6	once	TRBJ1-1	CASSPDGLYEAFF	TGTGCCAGCAGCCCGGACGGCTTGTATGAAGCTTTCTTT
.	TRBV9	.	TRBJ2-7	CASSSWDFDWWKQYF	TGTGCCAGCAGCTCGTGGGACTTTGATTGGTGGAAGCAGTACTTC
.	TRBV4-2	.	TRBJ1-5	CASSQETGPNQPQHF	TGTGCCAGCAGCCAAGAAACAGGGCCCAATCAGCCCCAGCATTTT
.	TRBV4-3	.	TRBJ1-2	CASSPQDRGAYYGYTF	TGCGCCAGCAGCCCACAGGACCGGGGCGCGTACTATGGCTACACCTTC
.	TRBV6-5	.	TRBJ1-4	CASSWGGAGEKLFF	TGTGCCAGCAGTTGGGGGGGAGCGGGGGAAAAACTGTTTTTT
TRBD1	TRBV19	.	TRBJ2-7	CASGDRGAYEQYF	TGTGCCAGTGGGGACAGGGGAGCCTACGAGCAGTACTTC
.	TRBV9	.	TRBJ2-3	CASSVGGPTQYF	TGTGCCAGCAGCGTCGGAGGACCGACGCAGTATTTT
.	TRBV10-2	.	TRBJ1-5	CASSELTASNQPQHF	TGCGCCAGCAGTGAGCTCACCGCTAGCAATCAGCCCCAGCATTTT
TRBD2	TRBV28	.	TRBJ2-2	CASRPPQPSGRTGELFF	TGTGCCAGCAGACCTCCTCAACCTAGCGGGAGGACCGGGGAGCTGTTTTTT
.	TRBV10-1	once	TRBJ2-7	CASSESGAKSYEQYF	TGCGCCAGCAGTGAGTCTGGTGCGAAATCCTACGAGCAGTACTTC
TRBD1	TRBV5-1	.	TRBJ2-5	CASSLFTGVQETQYF	TGCGCCAGCAGCTTGTTTACAGGGGTCCAAGAGACCCAGTACTTC
TRBD2	TRBV25-1	.	TRBJ2-5	CASSELAGQETQYF	TGTGCCAGCAGTGAGCTAGCGGGGCAAGAGACCCAGTACTTC
.	TRBV4-3	.	TRBJ2-1	CASSPVPPALYNEQFF	TGCGCCAGCAGCCCGGTCCCGCCCGCCCTTTACAATGAGCAGTTCTTC
TRBD2	TRBV28	.	TRBJ2-7	CASSDLPWTSGGITYEQYF	TGTGCCAGCAGTGACCTACCTTGGACTAGCGGGGGGATAACCTACGAGCAGTACTTC
TRBD1	TRBV2	once	TRBJ2-2	CASSPGQLNTGELFF	TGTGCCAGCAGCCCGGGACAGCTTAACACCGGGGAGCTGTTTTTT
.	TRBV9	once	TRBJ2-2	CASSVAAGPNTGELFF	TGTGCCAGCAGCGTAGCGGCGGGACCGAACACCGGGGAGCTGTTTTTT
TRBD1	TRBV10-3	.	TRBJ2-6	CAISTGASGANVLTF	TGTGCCATCAGTACAGGGGCCTCTGGGGCCAACGTCCTGACTTTC
.	TRBV7-2	.	TRBJ1-5	CASSRSAGSRSNQPQHF	TGTGCCAGCAGCAGAAGTGCAGGGTCTCGGAGCAATCAGCCCCAGCATTTT
.	TRBV9	.	TRBJ2-3	CASSVADSSRSDTQYF	TGTGCCAGCAGCGTAGCTGACTCGTCCCGGTCGGATACGCAGTATTTT